The rows below give T cell receptor beta chains drawn from one sample of a study of T-cell memory formation after mild COVID-19. TCRdb processed the 5' RACE reads anew with MiXCR; each CDR3 protein has one entry. Of fewer than 600,000 distinct CDR3 sequences in the sample, about 20% were seen once. The sample comprised PBMCs or a T cell subset sorted from them (not recorded which). The receptors derive from an adult woman who had mild COVID-19 (a few samples of this study predate the infection). Cell type and time point are not known. Each CDR3 is given with its conserved first and last residue. Each record gives: CDR3 length, D gene, V gene, CDR3 protein. D genes are given only for firm matches.

len: 13; d_gene: NA; v_gene: TRBV19; CDR3aa: CASSQGAGYGYTF
len: 14; d_gene: NA; v_gene: TRBV24-1; CDR3aa: CATSETGGGEKLFF
len: 15; d_gene: NA; v_gene: TRBV30; CDR3aa: CAWSVLGGFDTEAFF
len: 14; d_gene: NA; v_gene: TRBV12-3/TRBV12-4; CDR3aa: CASSPLQGTNTIYF
len: 16; d_gene: TRBD2; v_gene: TRBV20-1; CDR3aa: CSARDYQRGNTGELFF
len: 15; d_gene: NA; v_gene: TRBV4-1; CDR3aa: CASSQDATPRYGYTF
len: 13; d_gene: NA; v_gene: TRBV6-2/TRBV6-3; CDR3aa: CASSKGTVETQYF
len: 15; d_gene: NA; v_gene: TRBV2; CDR3aa: CASRRDKGANTEAFF
len: 11; d_gene: NA; v_gene: TRBV29-1; CDR3aa: CSVAQNNEQFF
len: 13; d_gene: NA; v_gene: TRBV5-5; CDR3aa: CASSFTRGNEQFF
len: 13; d_gene: NA; v_gene: TRBV6-5; CDR3aa: CASSQTRNSPLHF
len: 13; d_gene: NA; v_gene: TRBV7-9; CDR3aa: CASSLERVTEAFF
len: 16; d_gene: NA; v_gene: TRBV7-6; CDR3aa: CASSLASILKGETQYF
len: 16; d_gene: TRBD1; v_gene: TRBV7-9; CDR3aa: CASSPRQGEPRGTQYF
len: 16; d_gene: TRBD2; v_gene: TRBV7-8; CDR3aa: CASSPRPSGSRETQYF
len: 18; d_gene: TRBD1; v_gene: TRBV11-2; CDR3aa: CASSSGGGGQGGYYEQYF
len: 16; d_gene: TRBD1; v_gene: TRBV7-9; CDR3aa: CASSLPRTGASTEAFF
len: 16; d_gene: NA; v_gene: TRBV11-2; CDR3aa: CASSLVRQGRYSPLHF
len: 13; d_gene: NA; v_gene: TRBV7-9; CDR3aa: CASSPDDNYGYTF
len: 17; d_gene: NA; v_gene: TRBV6-2/TRBV6-3; CDR3aa: CASSYSVRTAGNQPQHF
len: 15; d_gene: TRBD1; v_gene: TRBV30; CDR3aa: CAWSVGGTGGAEAFF
len: 16; d_gene: NA; v_gene: TRBV9; CDR3aa: CASSVGGGSSYNEQFF
len: 14; d_gene: NA; v_gene: TRBV3-1; CDR3aa: CASSPGTDNEKLFF
len: 12; d_gene: NA; v_gene: TRBV5-6; CDR3aa: CASSLIGYEQYF
len: 11; d_gene: NA; v_gene: TRBV7-8; CDR3aa: CASSFTDTQYF
len: 15; d_gene: TRBD2; v_gene: TRBV3-1; CDR3aa: CASSQSLAGVGEQFF
len: 15; d_gene: TRBD1; v_gene: TRBV6-5; CDR3aa: CASESGAGGFYEQYF
len: 11; d_gene: NA; v_gene: TRBV9; CDR3aa: CASSVGHGYTF
len: 15; d_gene: TRBD2; v_gene: TRBV7-2; CDR3aa: CASSPESGRGNEQFF
len: 15; d_gene: TRBD1; v_gene: TRBV6-2/TRBV6-3; CDR3aa: CASSRRDRDSYEQYF
len: 14; d_gene: NA; v_gene: TRBV12-3/TRBV12-4; CDR3aa: CASSSDSNTGELFF
len: 16; d_gene: NA; v_gene: TRBV7-9; CDR3aa: CASSLSFGEANYGYTF
len: 14; d_gene: NA; v_gene: TRBV7-6; CDR3aa: CASSLGAGTGELFF
len: 12; d_gene: NA; v_gene: TRBV24-1; CDR3aa: CATSFSLDEQFF
len: 16; d_gene: TRBD1; v_gene: TRBV12-3/TRBV12-4; CDR3aa: CASSSPGTGVSYEQYF
len: 15; d_gene: NA; v_gene: TRBV27; CDR3aa: CASSPQGLQADTQYF
len: 15; d_gene: TRBD2; v_gene: TRBV5-1; CDR3aa: CASSFLAGGEYEQYF
len: 14; d_gene: TRBD1; v_gene: TRBV3-1; CDR3aa: CASSRDRGAGEQYF
len: 14; d_gene: TRBD1; v_gene: TRBV29-1; CDR3aa: CSVAGLDRDYGYTF
len: 14; d_gene: TRBD1; v_gene: TRBV20-1; CDR3aa: CSARKQGATDTQYF
len: 12; d_gene: NA; v_gene: TRBV7-9; CDR3aa: CASSRDGREAFF
len: 13; d_gene: NA; v_gene: TRBV6-5; CDR3aa: CASSPDGDTEAFF
len: 14; d_gene: NA; v_gene: TRBV5-4; CDR3aa: CASSFSGNKNIQYF
len: 14; d_gene: NA; v_gene: TRBV7-8; CDR3aa: CASSFLAGMETQYF
len: 15; d_gene: NA; v_gene: TRBV5-1; CDR3aa: CASSYVGETNYGYTF
len: 15; d_gene: NA; v_gene: TRBV5-5; CDR3aa: CASSLERQGLQPQHF
len: 11; d_gene: NA; v_gene: TRBV6-2/TRBV6-3; CDR3aa: CASSYPAEQYF
len: 17; d_gene: NA; v_gene: TRBV24-1; CDR3aa: CATSEPGRDTTYNEQFF
len: 13; d_gene: NA; v_gene: TRBV7-3; CDR3aa: CASSPFPNGEQYF
len: 14; d_gene: TRBD2; v_gene: TRBV5-1; CDR3aa: CASSERGYSYEQYF
len: 14; d_gene: TRBD1; v_gene: TRBV24-1; CDR3aa: CATSESTGGTEAFF
len: 15; d_gene: NA; v_gene: TRBV6-1; CDR3aa: CASSSRLRKTDTQYF
len: 13; d_gene: NA; v_gene: TRBV20-1; CDR3aa: CSARAASSYEQYF
len: 13; d_gene: NA; v_gene: TRBV7-6; CDR3aa: CASSLELLTEQYF
len: 14; d_gene: NA; v_gene: TRBV4-1; CDR3aa: CASSPDLQSPELFF